This TCR beta chain was recovered during a study of blood T cell repertoires in COVID-19. This CDR3 is 14 amino acids long. CDR1 and CDR2 (germline): LGHDT, YNNKEL (reference sequence). With 5 bases removed from V and 1 base from J, the gap between germline ends came to 10 bases. Sequencing used immunoSEQ multiplex PCR; TCRdb keeps in-frame clones, though not all of them. Of approximately 150,000 clones in the sample, more than 85% are singletons; the top ten hold roughly 1.2%. Sequencing was carried out using PBMCs or T cells enriched from blood (not recorded which). This TCR derives from a human donor with acute COVID-19. The donor label of this sample is uncertain. This chain joins TRBV3-1 (or the pseudogene TRBV3-2) and TRBJ2-3; weak D call: TRBD2 (6 bases). The CDR3 DNA follows: TGTGCCAGCAGCTCTTTAGCGGGCACAGATACGCAGTATTTT. This sequence encodes CASSSLAGTDTQYF.